Sequencing of this T cell receptor (beta chain) was carried out in a study of T cell responses to AZD1222 COVID-19 vaccine. General study findings and limits: Close to half of spike-specific TCRs reportedly recognize unmutated variant regions. Donors in the cohort were predominantly white British and more often female, and clonal diversity was possibly underestimated. With two AZD1222 doses given, Spike-specific TCR breadth and depth both rose. Among AZD1222 vaccinees, only five to seven were seropositive at baseline.

Details on this clone: Its specificity is not known.

The assay was immunoSEQ multiplex PCR, and TCRdb's table has in-frame clones only and misses some. The sample lists approximately 120,000 clones, around nine tenths occurring once. The CDR3 length is 10 residues. The germline V gene has CDR1 GTSNPN and CDR2 SVGIG (reference sequence). V dropped 3 bases and J dropped 5 bases, with 1 base sitting between them. The TCR originated in an adult in good health. J is TRBJ1-4 and V is TRBV30; D unclear. Sequences were derived from peripheral blood, sampled on day 0 of MenACWY control vaccination. The DNA for the CDR3 is TGTGCCTGGAGGAATGAAAAACTGTTTTTT. It yields the protein CAWRNEKLFF.